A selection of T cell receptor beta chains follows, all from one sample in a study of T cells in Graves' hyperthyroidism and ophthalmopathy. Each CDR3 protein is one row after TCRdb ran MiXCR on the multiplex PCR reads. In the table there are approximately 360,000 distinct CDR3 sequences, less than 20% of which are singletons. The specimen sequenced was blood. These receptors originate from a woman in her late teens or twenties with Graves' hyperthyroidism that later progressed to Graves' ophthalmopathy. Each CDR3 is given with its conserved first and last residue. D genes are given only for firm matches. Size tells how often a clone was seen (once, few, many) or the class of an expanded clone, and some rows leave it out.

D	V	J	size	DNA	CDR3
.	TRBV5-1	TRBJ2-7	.	TGCGCCAGCAGCTTGAAAGGGAACCACGAGCAGTACTTC	CASSLKGNHEQYF
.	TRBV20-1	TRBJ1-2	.	TGCAGTGTACGGGAAAACTATGGCTACACCTTC	CSVRENYGYTF
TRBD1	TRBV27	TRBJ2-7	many	TGTGCCAGCAGTTTACGGGACGGGACAGGGGTTCCCTACGAGCAGTACTTC	CASSLRDGTGVPYEQYF
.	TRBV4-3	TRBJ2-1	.	TGCGCCACTAGTAGAGAGGTGGGGAATGAGCAGTTCTTC	CATSREVGNEQFF
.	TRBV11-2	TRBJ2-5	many	TGTGCCAGCAGCCGTTCGGCTAGCGCTTCGTACCAAGAGACCCAGTACTTC	CASSRSASASYQETQYF
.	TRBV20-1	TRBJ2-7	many	TGCAGTGCCGGGACCTACGAGCAGTACTTC	CSAGTYEQYF
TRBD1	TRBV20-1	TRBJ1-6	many	TGCAGTGCTCACCTTCAGGGGGCTAATTCACCCCTCCACTTT	CSAHLQGANSPLHF
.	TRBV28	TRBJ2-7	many	TGTGCCAGCAGTTGGAGCAGCTACGAGCAGTACTTC	CASSWSSYEQYF
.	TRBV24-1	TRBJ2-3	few	TGTGCCACCGGGCACAATTGGGGGACAGATACGCAGTATTTT	CATGHNWGTDTQYF
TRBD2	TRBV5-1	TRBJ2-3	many	TGCGCCAGCAGCTTGGCTCTAGCGGGGGCGGGAGATACGCAGTATTTT	CASSLALAGAGDTQYF